These 17 T cell receptor beta chains were all obtained from the same sample, sequenced in a study of identifying expanded T cells in peripheral blood. This table comes from immunoSEQ multiplex PCR, and its TCRdb copy is limited to in-frame clones, with some not included. The data show more than 90,000 clones, approximately 88% seen once. Sequencing was performed on blood. The receptors here all came from a person aged 18 to 75 in good health.

The chain links TRBV27 to TRBJ1-6, with D uncertain. Trimming pared 3 bases from V and 6 bases from J, leaving 6 bases between. This CDR3 spans 13 amino acids. CDR1 MNHEY and CDR2 SMNVEV come from the germline V gene (reference sequence). CDR3: CASSFVINSPLHF. The CDR3 region has the DNA TGTGCCAGCAGTTTCGTTATTAATTCACCCCTCCACTTT.

V is TRBV6-1 and J is TRBJ2-7; tentatively, D is TRBD1 or TRBD2 (5 bases each). Germline CDR1 and CDR2: MNHNS and SASEGT. The CDR3 consists of 15 residues. The V and J ends lost 7 bases and 0 bases respectively, with 16 bases between them. In DNA, the CDR3 is TGTGCCAGCACCCTATGGGCAGGGAGCTCCTACGAGCAGTACTTC. Protein: CASTLWAGSSYEQYF.

The V call is TRBV5-1, the J call TRBJ2-3; D ambiguous. Germline CDR1 SGHRS, CDR2 YFSETQ. Trimming removed 0 bases at V and 4 bases at J, with 12 bases between. This CDR3 is 15 amino acids long. As DNA, the CDR3 is TGCGCCAGCAGCTTGGGAGTCAGGCCTCCAGATACGCAGTATTTT. It specifies CASSLGVRPPDTQYF. Together with reference TRBV5-1 and TRBJ2-3, the CDR3 gives the full variable domain: KAGVTQTPRYLIKTRGQQVTLSCSPISGHRSVSWYQQTPGQGLQFLFEYFSETQRNKGNFPGRFSGRQFSNSRSEMNVSTLELGDSALYLCASSLGVRPPDTQYFGPGTRLTVL.

The J gene is TRBJ1-6, the V gene TRBV30, with D maybe TRBD1 (5 bases). The CDR3 loop spans 13 amino acids. Trimming removed 3 bases from V and 6 bases from J, with 9 bases in between. In germline, CDR1 is GTSNPN, CDR2 SVGIG (reference sequence). The CDR3 DNA follows: TGTGCCTGGAGCCAGGGCTTTAATTCACCCCTCCACTTT. Translating gives CAWSQGFNSPLHF.

The CDR3 loop is CANKLDRTSYEQYF. The CDR3, as DNA: TGTGCCAACAAACTAGACAGGACCTCCTACGAGCAGTACTTC. This sequence joins TRBV2 and TRBJ2-7, with D possibly being TRBD1 (6 bases). Per the germline V gene, CDR1 is SNHLY and CDR2 is FYNNEI. The germline V and J ends were trimmed by 10 bases and 0 bases, with 16 bases remaining between them. This CDR3 has 14 residues.

The chain recombines TRBV5-1 with TRBJ2-7; a weak D match, TRBD2 (5 bases). Germline assignment: CDR1 SGHRS and CDR2 YFSETQ. This CDR3 contains 16 residues. Trimming left V 0 bases short and J 4 bases short, with 17 bases between. CDR3 region: CASSLAPSRGGYEQYF. CDR3 DNA sequence: TGCGCCAGCAGCTTGGCCCCCTCCCGAGGAGGATACGAGCAGTACTTC.

This chain connects TRBV6-1 to TRBJ1-2, with 10 nucleotides matching TRBD1. The germline V gene encodes CDR1 MNHNS and CDR2 SASEGT. V dropped 4 bases and J dropped 6; count of bases not matched to a gene: 8. The CDR3 consists of 15 residues. Written as DNA, the CDR3 is TGTGCCAGCAGTGTCGGACAGGGGGTTGTTCATGGCTACACCTTC. Its protein is CASSVGQGVVHGYTF.

V and J are TRBV5-6 and TRBJ1-4, with D perhaps matching TRBD1 (6 bases). The CDR3 extends over 16 amino acids. V was trimmed by 4 bases and J by 3 bases, leaving 16 bases between them. The germline CDR1 and CDR2 sequences are SGHDT and YYEEEE. The CDR3 spells CASSGEGGEPNEKLFF. CDR3 bases: TGTGCCAGCAGCGGGGAGGGGGGCGAACCTAATGAAAAACTGTTTTTT.

This chain uses TRBV5-6 with TRBJ1-2, with unresolved D. The CDR3 consists of 11 residues. CDR1 is SGHDT, CDR2 YYEEEE, per germline. Trimming removed 3 bases from V and 11 bases from J, with 11 bases in between. As DNA, the CDR3 is TGTGCCAGCAGCTCCATATCCAGGTACACCTTC. Translating it yields CASSSISRYTF.

This sequence joins TRBV5-5 and TRBJ1-2, with 7 bases that match TRBD1. CDR3 length: 14 amino acids. The germline CDR1 and CDR2 sequences are SGHKS and YYEKEE (reference sequence). Germline trimming cut 3 bases from V and 5 bases from J; bases unmatched to any gene: 7. CDR3 DNA sequence: TGTGCCAGCAGCTCTGACCAGGGGGTATATGGCTACACCTTC. This codes for CASSSDQGVYGYTF. Using reference TRBV5-5 and TRBJ1-2 for the parts outside the CDR3, the full variable domain is DAGVTQSPTHLIKTRGQQVTLRCSPISGHKSVSWYQQVLGQGPQFIFQYYEKEERGRGNFPDRFSARQFPNYSSELNVNALLLGDSALYLCASSSDQGVYGYTFGSGTRLTVV.

The rearrangement uses TRBV18 and TRBJ1-1, with 7 bases matching TRBD1. Unmatched junction bases numbered 13, after V lost 6 bases and J lost 3 bases. Germline assignment: CDR1 KGHSH and CDR2 LQKENI. CDR3 size: 16 residues. CDR3 sequence (DNA): TGTGCCAGCTCTCTGTCCGGGACAGACCTGGACACTGAAGCTTTCTTT. It is translated as CASSLSGTDLDTEAFF.

The chain has TRBV7-8 and TRBJ2-7, with D perhaps matching TRBD2 (5 bases). Per the germline V gene, CDR1 is SGHVS and CDR2 is FQNEAQ. The CDR3 sequence is 14 residues long. Trimming stripped 1 base from V and 4 bases from J, with 11 bases between. CDR3 loop: CASSLGPGGYEQYF. The CDR3 DNA follows: TGTGCCAGCAGCTTAGGTCCCGGCGGGTACGAGCAGTACTTC.

This chain connects TRBV29-1 to TRBJ2-5, with D uncertain. The germline gives CDR1 SQVTM, CDR2 ANQGSEA. V lost 6 bases and J lost 5, with 13 bases in between. CDR3 length: 12 amino acids. The CDR3 sequence: CSVSDGSETQYF. DNA of the CDR3: TGCAGCGTCTCCGACGGGTCGGAGACCCAGTACTTC.

This clone is a singleton in its sample. The V and J genes are TRBV29-1 and TRBJ2-7; TRBD1 matches 9 bases. Germline V CDR1 and CDR2: SQVTM, ANQGSEA. The CDR3 sequence is 14 residues long. The ends lost 5 bases at V and 4 bases at J; junction bases unmatched: 9. This chain's CDR3 is CSVRKGQGSYEQYF. The CDR3 coding sequence is TGCAGCGTTCGAAAGGGACAGGGTAGTTACGAGCAGTACTTC.

V is TRBV6-5 and J is TRBJ2-1; 9 positions match TRBD1. From germline, CDR1 is MNHEY and CDR2 SVGAGI. The CDR3 sequence is 16 residues long. J was trimmed by 2 bases and V by 4 bases; bases with no gene match: 6. CDR3 sequence (DNA): TGTGCCAGCAGTTCCCTGGACAGGGGTCCCTACAATGAGCAGTTCTTC. It codes for CASSSLDRGPYNEQFF.

The J gene is TRBJ2-1, the V gene TRBV19; TRBD1 aligns across 7 bases. The CDR3 is made up of 14 amino acids. The germline V gene has CDR1 LNHDA and CDR2 SQIVND (reference sequence). The junction had 6 bases not matched to a gene; V was cut back by 6 bases and J by 4 bases. The CDR3 spells CASSMGQIYNEQFF. The CDR3 nucleotides are TGTGCCAGTAGCATGGGACAGATATACAATGAGCAGTTCTTC.

The V call is TRBV10-1, the J call TRBJ2-2, with D perhaps TRBD2 (5 bases). The CDR3 is 14 residues long. Germline CDR1 reads WNHNN; CDR2 reads SYGVQD (reference sequence). The V gene lost 2 bases and the J gene lost 15 bases, with 19 bases spanning the gap. The DNA for the CDR3 is TGCGCCAGCAGTGAGGAGAGTCACTCCGGGGTGGTGTTTTTT. As protein: CASSEESHSGVVFF.